This is a list of T cell receptor beta chains from one sample in a study of blood T cell repertoires in COVID-19. TCRdb's copy holds only in-frame clones and misses some; the assay was immunoSEQ multiplex PCR. This sample has 20,000 to 30,000 clones, with about 91% found just once. The sample comprised peripheral blood. Every receptor here comes from a man aged 65 to 85 with active COVID-19. The CDR3 runs from the conserved cysteine through the conserved F or W. D genes are given only for firm matches. Clone size is stated in some rows and not others, as once, few, many or a class when expanded.

V,D,size,J,CDR3,DNA
TRBV5-8,-,-,TRBJ1-3,CASSLVLGSGVTGNTIYF,TGTGCCAGCAGCCTAGTACTAGGAAGTGGAGTTACTGGAAACACCATATATTTT
TRBV28,-,once,TRBJ1-5,CASSPGNQPQHF,TGTGCCAGCTCCCCCGGCAATCAGCCCCAGCATTTT
TRBV21-1,-,once,TRBJ1-1,CASRGDSRVTEAFF,TGTGCCAGCAGAGGGGACAGCCGGGTCACTGAAGCTTTCTTT
TRBV6-2/TRBV6-3,TRBD1,-,TRBJ2-7,CASSYLGQGPHEQYF,TGTGCCAGCAGTTACTTGGGACAGGGACCCCACGAGCAGTACTTC
TRBV5-1,TRBD2,-,TRBJ2-7,CASSLGSSGVYEQYF,TGCGCCAGCAGCTTGGGTAGTAGCGGGGTTTACGAGCAGTACTTC
TRBV2,-,-,TRBJ2-2,CASSVGNRAGELFF,TGTGCCAGCAGTGTGGGGAACAGGGCCGGGGAGCTGTTTTTT
TRBV4-1,TRBD1,-,TRBJ1-4,CASSQPRDRVREKLFF,TGCGCCAGCAGCCAACCAAGGGACAGGGTGAGGGAAAAACTGTTTTTT
TRBV5-5,TRBD1,-,TRBJ2-7,CASSLVFAGTARYEQYF,TGTGCCAGCAGCTTAGTTTTCGCCGGGACAGCTCGCTACGAGCAGTACTTC
TRBV3-1/TRBV3-2,-,-,TRBJ2-2,CASRNRGGGTTGELFF,TGTGCCAGCAGGAACCGAGGGGGAGGGACGACCGGGGAGCTGTTTTTT
TRBV6-5,-,-,TRBJ1-6,CASSRGPSGASPLHF,TGTGCCAGCAGTCGCGGCCCGAGTGGGGCTTCACCCCTCCACTTT
TRBV7-3,-,once,TRBJ2-2,CASSFRTDTGELFF,TGTGCCAGCAGCTTTAGGACAGACACCGGGGAGCTGTTTTTT
TRBV7-9,-,-,TRBJ1-5,CASSPGGDSNQPQHF,TGTGCCAGCAGCCCGGGGGGGGATAGCAATCAGCCCCAGCATTTT
TRBV11-3,TRBD2,-,TRBJ2-6,CASSLSSGDPGANVLTF,TGTGCCAGCAGCTTATCAAGCGGGGACCCCGGGGCCAACGTCCTGACTTTC
TRBV11-2,TRBD1,-,TRBJ2-7,CASSLGPGQSYEQYF,TGTGCCAGCAGCTTAGGCCCGGGACAGTCCTACGAGCAGTACTTC
TRBV6-2/TRBV6-3,-,-,TRBJ1-2,CASSTWRNYGYTF,TGTGCCAGCAGTACGTGGAGGAACTATGGCTACACCTTC
TRBV18,-,-,TRBJ1-1,CASRGGNTEAFF,TGTGCCAGCCGCGGGGGGAACACTGAAGCTTTCTTT